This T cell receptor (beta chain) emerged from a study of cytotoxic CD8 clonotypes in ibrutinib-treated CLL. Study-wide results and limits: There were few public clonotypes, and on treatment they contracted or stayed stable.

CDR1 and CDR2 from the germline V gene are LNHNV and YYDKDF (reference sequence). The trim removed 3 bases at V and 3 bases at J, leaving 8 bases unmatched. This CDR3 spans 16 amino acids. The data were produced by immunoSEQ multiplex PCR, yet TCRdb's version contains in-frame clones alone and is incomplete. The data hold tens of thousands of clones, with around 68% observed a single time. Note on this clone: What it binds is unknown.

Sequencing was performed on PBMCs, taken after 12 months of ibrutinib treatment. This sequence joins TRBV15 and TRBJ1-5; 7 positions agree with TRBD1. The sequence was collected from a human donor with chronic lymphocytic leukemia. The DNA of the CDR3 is TGTGCCACCAGCAGGGATACCGGACAGGACAATCAGCCCCAGCATTTT. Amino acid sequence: CATSRDTGQDNQPQHF.